This T cell receptor (beta chain) was documented in a study of T-cell reconstitution after alpha-beta-depleted transplantation in children. This clonotype has a handful of counts. Using unique molecular identifiers, the investigators prepared the TCRbeta library. TCRdb recomputed calls from the PCR reads with MiXCR, one row per CDR3 protein. This sample has about 500,000 distinct CDR3 sequences, with approximately 32% found just once. Germline trimming cut 5 bases from V and 7 bases from J; bases unmatched to any gene: 8. Germline CDR1 is MNHEY and CDR2 is SMNVEV (reference sequence). The CDR3 consists of 14 residues.

The genes are TRBV27 and TRBJ1-2; 9 positions agree with TRBD1. This sequence originates from a human donor who donated a stem cell graft to a child with aplastic anemia. The source was PBMCs from the stem cell graft donor, collected from the stem cell graft. CDR3 loop: CASSADRGGSGYTF. CDR3 bases: TGTGCCAGCAGTGCAGACAGGGGGGGCTCTGGCTACACCTTC.